The T cell receptor beta chain under discussion was sequenced for a study of identical twins (dated by TCRdb to the mid-2010s). In the study overall: To test whether fetal clonotypes persist, this study deep-sequenced TCR alpha and beta repertoires from monozygotic twins, from unrelated adults of various ages, and from cord blood. To rule out contamination, replicate twin experiments were performed at different times with different library preparation protocols. General findings and caveats noted by the study authors: Invariant T cells such as MAIT and iNKT could partly confound zero-insertion analyses, although diverse VJ usage argued against such confounding for most clonotypes. Out-of-frame TCR alpha sharing in monozygotic twins was systematically underestimated by recombination models, whereas sharing between unrelated individuals was in agreement with the recombination models. Because the same donors could not be followed over many years, the conclusions relied on cross-sectional statistical analysis. Fewer insertions were carried by abundant cord blood beta clonotypes; a weaker similar trend was observed in young adult naive repertoires, while no such trend was observed in memory repertoires. Compared with coincidental sharing between unrelated individuals, out-of-frame TCR alpha sequences shared between twins showed an excess of sequences with low generation probability. The excess sharing between twins in beta out-of-frame sequences was weaker because fewer shared sequences reduced the signal-to-noise ratio.

This clonotype was picked up a small number of times. There is no known antigen for this receptor. The input lacks base qualities; no much larger clone sits a single base away. The germline V gene gives CDR1 as MDHEN and CDR2 as SYDVKM. The V end loses 6 bases and the J end loses 7 bases, and a stretch of 12 bases separates them. The CDR3 has 12 amino acids, counting the end cysteine and phenylalanine. The kept DNA is CDR3 alone, 36 bases in frame from the first base. Only healthy Caucasian donors were included. The twin cohort consisted of three pairs of female monozygotic twins, all aged 18 to 29 years. Peripheral blood mononuclear cells were used as the source from which RNA for TCR libraries was isolated. The library was generated by 5' RACE. The sample was run on an Illumina HiSeq 2000. Template switching introduced a universal primer binding site; the final cDNA contained a unique molecular identifier, enabling accurate counting of TCR cDNA molecules. Specific primers in the conserved constant-segment region were used to synthesize first-strand cDNA for the TCR alpha and beta chains. Each cDNA library was double barcoded, with a SMART-Mk sample barcode plus Illumina barcodes, to control for contamination. Two successive PCR steps introduced TruSeq adapter sequences along with Illumina sample barcodes. TCR alpha and beta cDNA libraries were sequenced on the Illumina HiSeq platform with custom primers. From the authors' description of their analysis: MiGEC was used to process raw reads and extract unique molecular identifiers, and MiXCR was used to find CDR3 positions. For each individual, recombination models were inferred using an EM algorithm with the repgenHMM and IGoR tools. The analysis of shared clonotypes was done with the tcR package in R, with sharing normalized by the product of cloneset sizes. To study raw recombination without the effects of thymic and clonal selection, out-of-frame nonproductive sequences were analyzed. TCRdb cleaned the public reads at Q25 with fastp, built clones with MiXCR and kept in-frame beta chains. Rows with one shared CDR3 protein collapse into an entry with the most common genes and DNA. In this record, the V and J calls reflect TCRdb's handling and not the investigators' own analysis. For this sample the table gives approximately 700,000 distinct CDR3 sequences, of which 18% were detected only once. Under 15% of the sample is taken by the ten largest.

This sample also appeared in a second study, on T cells expressing NK-cell markers. Reported in the second study: In sorted CD3+CD56+NKG2C+, CD3+CD56+NKG2C- and CD3+CD56-NKG2C+ T-cell subsets from eight donors, TCR beta-chain repertoires were profiled. Among the eight sequenced donors, seven were HCMV-seropositive and one was HCMV-seronegative. To restrict sorting to alphabetaTCR-expressing T cells, an anti-gammadeltaTCR antibody was added in several experiments. In a handful of donors, the dominant CD3+CD56+NKG2C+ clonotypes were found to rank among the top 10 CD8+ clonotypes and to make up about 1.0-8% of CD8+ T cells. Those dominant clonotypes were again the most abundant among CD3+CD56-NKG2C+ cells in a handful of donors, at about 28.3-65%. It remained unclear whether the expanded NKG2C-expressing T cell clones were specific for HCMV antigens. All eight donors whose samples were sequenced were randomly selected healthy volunteers, three of them men and five women. A commercial ELISA kit detecting HCMV-specific IgG in serum was used to determine HCMV serostatus. For about 6 donors, bulk peripheral blood T-cell repertoires were additionally sequenced from unsorted PBMC. MIGEC handled demultiplexing of the reads and grouping by UMI, while MiTCR was used to assemble and quantify clonotypes. To exclude erroneous sequences, only TCR cDNA sequences supported by at least two reads were retained. The tcR package was used for downstream repertoire analysis, and clonotypes were matched between fractions using CDR3 nucleotide sequence together with V segment. VDJmatch was used to annotate antigen specificity against VDJdb, with one amino acid substitution in CDR3 permitted.

The clonotype originates from a woman aged 18-30 years in good health. Recombination joined TRBV28 with TRBJ2-5, with the D gene uncertain. The sample comprised PBMCs. The DNA sequence follows: TGTGCCAGCAGCCTAGTTCCGTGGACCCAGTACTTC. Its coded protein is CASSLVPWTQYF.